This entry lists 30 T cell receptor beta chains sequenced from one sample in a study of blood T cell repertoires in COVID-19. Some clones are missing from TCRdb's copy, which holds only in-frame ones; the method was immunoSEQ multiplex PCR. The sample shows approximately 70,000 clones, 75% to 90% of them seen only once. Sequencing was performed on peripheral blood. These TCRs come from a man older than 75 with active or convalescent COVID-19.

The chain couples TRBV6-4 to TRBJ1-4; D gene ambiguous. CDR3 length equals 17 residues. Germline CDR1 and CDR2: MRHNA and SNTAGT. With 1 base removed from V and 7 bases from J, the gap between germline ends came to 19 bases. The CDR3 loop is CASSDWMGPTGCEKLFF. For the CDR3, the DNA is TGTGCCAGCAGTGACTGGATGGGCCCTACGGGGTGTGAAAAACTGTTTTTT.

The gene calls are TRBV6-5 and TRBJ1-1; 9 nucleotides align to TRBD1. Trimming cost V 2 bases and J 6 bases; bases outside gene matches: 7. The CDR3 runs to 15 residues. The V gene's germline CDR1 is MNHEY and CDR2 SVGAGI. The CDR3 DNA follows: TGTGCCAGCAGTTACGGAGGGTACAGGGGGCCTGAAGCTTTCTTT. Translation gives CASSYGGYRGPEAFF.

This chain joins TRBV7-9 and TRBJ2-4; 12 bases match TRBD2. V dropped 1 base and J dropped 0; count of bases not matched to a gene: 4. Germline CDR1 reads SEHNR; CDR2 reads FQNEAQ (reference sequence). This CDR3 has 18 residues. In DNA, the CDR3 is TGTGCCAGCAGCTTAGGCCGGACTAGCGGGATAGCCAAAAACATTCAGTACTTC. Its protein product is CASSLGRTSGIAKNIQYF.

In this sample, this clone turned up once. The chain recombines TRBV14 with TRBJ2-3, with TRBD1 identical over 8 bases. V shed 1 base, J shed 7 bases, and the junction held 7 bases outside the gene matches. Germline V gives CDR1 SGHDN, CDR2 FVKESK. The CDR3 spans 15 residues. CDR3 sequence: CASSQGQGFLNTQYF. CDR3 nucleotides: TGTGCCAGCAGCCAAGGACAGGGGTTTTTAAATACGCAGTATTTT.

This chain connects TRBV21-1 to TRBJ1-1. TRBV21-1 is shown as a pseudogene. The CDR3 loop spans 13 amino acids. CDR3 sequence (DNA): TGTGCCAGCAGCCGAAAGGAGGAAGCTGAAGCTTTCTTT. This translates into CASSRKEEAEAFF.

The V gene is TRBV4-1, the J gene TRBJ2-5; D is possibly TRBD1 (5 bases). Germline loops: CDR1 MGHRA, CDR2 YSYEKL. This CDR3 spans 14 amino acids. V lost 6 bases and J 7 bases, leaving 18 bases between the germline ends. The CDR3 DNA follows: TGCGCCAGCAGGTACCTAGTTGGTCAGGGGACCCAGTACTTC. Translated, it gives CASRYLVGQGTQYF.

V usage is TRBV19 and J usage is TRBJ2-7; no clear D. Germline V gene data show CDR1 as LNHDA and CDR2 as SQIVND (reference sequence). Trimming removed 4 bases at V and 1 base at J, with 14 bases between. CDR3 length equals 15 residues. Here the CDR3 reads CASSSGQAQSYEQYF. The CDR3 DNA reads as TGTGCCAGTAGTAGTGGGCAGGCCCAATCCTACGAGCAGTACTTC. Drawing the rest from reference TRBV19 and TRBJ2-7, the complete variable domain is DGGITQSPKYLFRKEGQNVTLSCEQNLNHDAMYWYRQDPGQGLRLIYYSQIVNDFQKGDIAEGYSVSREKKESFPLTVTSAQKNPTAFYLCASSSGQAQSYEQYFGPGTRLTVT.

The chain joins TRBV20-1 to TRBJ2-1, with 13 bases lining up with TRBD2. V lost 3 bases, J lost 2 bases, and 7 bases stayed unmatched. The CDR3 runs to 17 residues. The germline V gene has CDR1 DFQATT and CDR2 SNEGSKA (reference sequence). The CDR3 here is CSASRTSGRGTYNEQFF. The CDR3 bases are TGCAGTGCTAGTCGGACTAGCGGGAGAGGGACCTACAATGAGCAGTTCTTC.

The CDR3 protein is CASSVGTGVGEAEAFF. CDR3 DNA sequence: TGTGCCAGCAGCGTAGGTACAGGGGTCGGAGAGGCTGAAGCTTTCTTT. The chain links TRBV9 to TRBJ1-1; 7 bases fit TRBD1. The CDR3 extends over 16 amino acids. The V segment lost 0 bases and the J segment 6 bases; nucleotides outside the gene matches: 11. Germline lookup yields CDR1 SGDLS and CDR2 YYNGEE.

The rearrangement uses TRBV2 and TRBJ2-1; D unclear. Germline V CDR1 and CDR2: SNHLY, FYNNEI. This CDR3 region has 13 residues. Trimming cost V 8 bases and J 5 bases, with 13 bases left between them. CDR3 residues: CASWLGFDNEQFF. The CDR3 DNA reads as TGTGCCAGCTGGCTAGGCTTTGACAATGAGCAGTTCTTC.

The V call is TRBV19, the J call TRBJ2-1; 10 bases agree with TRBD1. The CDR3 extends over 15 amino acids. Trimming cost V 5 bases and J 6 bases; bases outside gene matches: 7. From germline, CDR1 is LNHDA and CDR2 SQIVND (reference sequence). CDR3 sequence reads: CASSSRQGAGNEQFF. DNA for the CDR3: TGTGCCAGTAGTTCTAGACAGGGGGCGGGCAATGAGCAGTTCTTC.

In DNA form, the CDR3 reads TGTGCCAGCAGCTTAGCTCCAGCGGGAGGGGAAACAGATACGCAGTATTTT. Translation gives CASSLAPAGGETDTQYF. The chain couples TRBV7-2 to TRBJ2-3, with TRBD2 matching 10 bases. The junction had 6 bases not matched to a gene; V was cut back by 0 bases and J by 3 bases. The CDR3 totals 17 residues. CDR1 and CDR2 from the germline V gene are SGHTA and FQGNSA.

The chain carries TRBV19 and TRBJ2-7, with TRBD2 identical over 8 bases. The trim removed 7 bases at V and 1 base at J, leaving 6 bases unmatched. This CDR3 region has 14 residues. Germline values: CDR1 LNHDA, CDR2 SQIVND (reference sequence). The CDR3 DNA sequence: TGTGCCAGTAAATGGCGGGAGGATTCCTACGAGCAGTACTTC. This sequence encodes CASKWREDSYEQYF.

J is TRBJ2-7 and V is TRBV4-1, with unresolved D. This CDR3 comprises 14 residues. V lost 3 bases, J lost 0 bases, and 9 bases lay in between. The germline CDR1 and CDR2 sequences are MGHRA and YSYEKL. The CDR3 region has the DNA TGCGCCAGCAGCCACCCCCTCAGCTCCTACGAGCAGTACTTC. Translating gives CASSHPLSSYEQYF.

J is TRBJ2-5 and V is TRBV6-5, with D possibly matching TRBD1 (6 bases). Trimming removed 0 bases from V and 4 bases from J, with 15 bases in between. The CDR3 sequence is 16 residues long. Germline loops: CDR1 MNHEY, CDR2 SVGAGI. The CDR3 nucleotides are TGTGCCAGCAGTTACTCGAGGGGGATGGTGGGAGAGACCCAGTACTTC. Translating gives CASSYSRGMVGETQYF.

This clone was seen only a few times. CDR3 DNA: TGTGCCAGCAGCGGGACAGGGGGCTTACGCTCTGGAAACACCATATATTTT. Translating it yields CASSGTGGLRSGNTIYF. The chain recombines TRBV28 with TRBJ1-3; 12 bases map to TRBD1. V shed 6 bases, J shed 0 bases, and the junction held 6 bases outside the gene matches. The CDR3 runs to 17 residues. Germline V gene data show CDR1 as MDHEN and CDR2 as SYDVKM. Combining the CDR3 with reference TRBV28 and TRBJ1-3 gives the whole variable domain DVKVTQSSRYLVKRTGEKVFLECVQDMDHENMFWYRQDPGLGLRLIYFSYDVKMKEKGDIPEGYSVSREKKERFSLILESASTNQTSMYLCASSGTGGLRSGNTIYFGEGSWLTVV.

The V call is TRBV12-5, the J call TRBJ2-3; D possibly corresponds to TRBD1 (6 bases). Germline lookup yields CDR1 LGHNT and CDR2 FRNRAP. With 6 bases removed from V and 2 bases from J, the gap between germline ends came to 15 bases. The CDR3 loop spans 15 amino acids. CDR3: CASGPGQTDTDTQYF. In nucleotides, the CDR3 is TGTGCTAGTGGCCCAGGACAGACGGACACAGATACGCAGTATTTT.

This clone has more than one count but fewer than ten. The CDR3 sequence is CASSLGPLGGPAFF. The CDR3 DNA is TGTGCCAGCAGCTTAGGGCCCCTCGGGGGGCCAGCTTTCTTT. The V call is TRBV11-3, the J call TRBJ1-1; weak D call: TRBD1 (6 bases). This CDR3 comprises 14 residues. Germline CDR1 and CDR2: SGHNT and YENEEA. Trimming cost V 1 base and J 10 bases, with 16 bases left between them. Together with reference TRBV11-3 and TRBJ1-1, the CDR3 gives the full variable domain: EAGVVQSPRYKIIEKKQPVAFWCNPISGHNTLYWYLQNLGQGPELLIRYENEEAVDDSQLPKDRFSAERLKGVDSTLKIQPAELGDSAVYLCASSLGPLGGPAFFGQGTRLTVV.

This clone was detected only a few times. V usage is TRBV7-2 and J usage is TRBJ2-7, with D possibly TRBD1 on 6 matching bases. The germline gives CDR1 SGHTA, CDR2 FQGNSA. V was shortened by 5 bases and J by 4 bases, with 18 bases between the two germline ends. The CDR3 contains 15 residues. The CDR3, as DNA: TGTGCCAGCAGCCTCACCCTCGGGACAAAATACGAGCAGTACTTC. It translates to CASSLTLGTKYEQYF.

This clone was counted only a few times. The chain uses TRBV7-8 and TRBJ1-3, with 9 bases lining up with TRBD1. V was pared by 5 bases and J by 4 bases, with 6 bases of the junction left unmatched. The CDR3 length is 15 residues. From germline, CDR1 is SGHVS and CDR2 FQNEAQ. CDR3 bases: TGTGCCAGCAGCATCGACAGGGGGACAGGAAACACCATATATTTT. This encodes CASSIDRGTGNTIYF.

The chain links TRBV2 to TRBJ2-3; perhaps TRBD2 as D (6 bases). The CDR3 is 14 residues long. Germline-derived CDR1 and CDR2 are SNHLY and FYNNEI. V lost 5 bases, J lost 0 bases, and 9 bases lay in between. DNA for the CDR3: TGTGCCAGCAGTAAAGGAGGGAGCACAGATACGCAGTATTTT. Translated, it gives CASSKGGSTDTQYF. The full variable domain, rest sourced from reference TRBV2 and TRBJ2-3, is EPEVTQTPSHQVTQMGQEVILRCVPISNHLYFYWYRQILGQKVEFLVSFYNNEISEKSEIFDDQFSVERPDGSNFTLKIRSTKLEDSAMYFCASSKGGSTDTQYFGPGTRLTVL.

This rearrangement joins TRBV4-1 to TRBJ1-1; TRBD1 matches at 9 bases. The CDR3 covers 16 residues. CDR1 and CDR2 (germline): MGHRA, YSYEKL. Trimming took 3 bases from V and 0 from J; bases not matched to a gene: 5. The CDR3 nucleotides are TGCGCCAGCAGCCACCCCAGGACAGGGGTGAACACTGAAGCTTTCTTT. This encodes CASSHPRTGVNTEAFF.

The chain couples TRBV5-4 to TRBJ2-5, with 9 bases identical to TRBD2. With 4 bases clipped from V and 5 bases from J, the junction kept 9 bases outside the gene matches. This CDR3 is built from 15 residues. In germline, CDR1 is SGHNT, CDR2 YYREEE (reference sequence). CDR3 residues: CASSGGGRAWETQYF. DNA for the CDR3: TGTGCCAGCAGCGGTGGCGGGAGGGCCTGGGAGACCCAGTACTTC.

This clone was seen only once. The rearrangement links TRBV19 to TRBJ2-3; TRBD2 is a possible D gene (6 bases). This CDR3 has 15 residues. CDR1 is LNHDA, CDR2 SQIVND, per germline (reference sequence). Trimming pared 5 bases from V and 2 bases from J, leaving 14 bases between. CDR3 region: CASSPREGNTDTQYF. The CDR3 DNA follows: TGTGCCAGTAGTCCGCGGGAAGGCAACACAGATACGCAGTATTTT. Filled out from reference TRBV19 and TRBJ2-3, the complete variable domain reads DGGITQSPKYLFRKEGQNVTLSCEQNLNHDAMYWYRQDPGQGLRLIYYSQIVNDFQKGDIAEGYSVSREKKESFPLTVTSAQKNPTAFYLCASSPREGNTDTQYFGPGTRLTVL.

CDR3 DNA: TGCGCCAGCAGCAGGCGGACGAGCGGGAGGGGAGAGACCCAGTACTTC. It codes for CASSRRTSGRGETQYF. The rearrangement joins TRBV5-1 to TRBJ2-5; the match to TRBD2 covers 10 bases. The CDR3 length is 16 residues. Per the germline V gene, CDR1 is SGHRS and CDR2 is YFSETQ. With V trimmed by 4 bases and J by 4 bases, 10 bases remained unmatched.

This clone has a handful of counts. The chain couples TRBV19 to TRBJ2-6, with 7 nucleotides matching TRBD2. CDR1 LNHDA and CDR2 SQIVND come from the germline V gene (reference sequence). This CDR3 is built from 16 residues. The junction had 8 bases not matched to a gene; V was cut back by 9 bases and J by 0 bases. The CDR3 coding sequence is TGTGCCAGCCTCTCGGGGGGAAGCTCTGGGGCCAACGTCCTGACTTTC. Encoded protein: CASLSGGSSGANVLTF. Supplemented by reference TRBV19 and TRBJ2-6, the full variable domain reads DGGITQSPKYLFRKEGQNVTLSCEQNLNHDAMYWYRQDPGQGLRLIYYSQIVNDFQKGDIAEGYSVSREKKESFPLTVTSAQKNPTAFYLCASLSGGSSGANVLTFGAGSRLTVL.

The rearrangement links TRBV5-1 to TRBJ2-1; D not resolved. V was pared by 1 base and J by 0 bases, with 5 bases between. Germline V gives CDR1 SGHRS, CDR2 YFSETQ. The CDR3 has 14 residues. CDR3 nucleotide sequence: TGCGCCAGCAGCTTGTCCAGCTCCTACAATGAGCAGTTCTTC. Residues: CASSLSSSYNEQFF.

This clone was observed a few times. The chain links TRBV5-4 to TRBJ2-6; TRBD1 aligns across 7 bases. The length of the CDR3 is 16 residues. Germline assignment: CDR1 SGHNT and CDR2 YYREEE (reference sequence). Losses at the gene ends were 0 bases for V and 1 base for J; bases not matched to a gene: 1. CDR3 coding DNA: TGTGCCAGCAGCTTGGGGGGACAGTCTGGGGCCAACGTCCTGACTTTC. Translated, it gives CASSLGGQSGANVLTF. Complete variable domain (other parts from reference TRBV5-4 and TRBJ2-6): ETGVTQSPTHLIKTRGQQVTLRCSSQSGHNTVSWYQQALGQGPQFIFQYYREEENGRGNFPPRFSGLQFPNYSSELNVNALELDDSALYLCASSLGGQSGANVLTFGAGSRLTVL.

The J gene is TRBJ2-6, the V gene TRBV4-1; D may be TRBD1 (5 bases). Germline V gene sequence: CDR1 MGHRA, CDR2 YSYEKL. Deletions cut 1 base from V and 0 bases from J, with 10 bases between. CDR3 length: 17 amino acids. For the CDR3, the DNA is TGCGCCAGCAGCCAAGCAACAGGCATCTCTGGGGCCAACGTCCTGACTTTC. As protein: CASSQATGISGANVLTF.

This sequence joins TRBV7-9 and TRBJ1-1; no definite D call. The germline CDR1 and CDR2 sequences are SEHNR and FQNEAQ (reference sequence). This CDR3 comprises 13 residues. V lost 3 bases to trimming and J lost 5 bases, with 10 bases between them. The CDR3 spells CASSFTLRTEAFF. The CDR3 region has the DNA TGTGCCAGCAGCTTCACCCTGAGAACTGAAGCTTTCTTT.